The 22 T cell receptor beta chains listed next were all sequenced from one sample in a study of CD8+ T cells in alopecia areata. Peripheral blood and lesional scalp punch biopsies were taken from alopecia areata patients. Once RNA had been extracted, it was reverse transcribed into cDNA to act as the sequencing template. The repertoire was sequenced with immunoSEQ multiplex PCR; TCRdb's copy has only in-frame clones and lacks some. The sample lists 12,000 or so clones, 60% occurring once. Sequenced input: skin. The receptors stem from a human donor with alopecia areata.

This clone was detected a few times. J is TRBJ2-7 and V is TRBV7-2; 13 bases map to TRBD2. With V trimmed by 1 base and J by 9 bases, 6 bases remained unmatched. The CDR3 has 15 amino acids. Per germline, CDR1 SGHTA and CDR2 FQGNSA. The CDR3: CASSLEGTSGIGQYF. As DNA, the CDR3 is TGTGCCAGCAGCTTAGAGGGGACTAGCGGGATCGGGCAGTACTTC.

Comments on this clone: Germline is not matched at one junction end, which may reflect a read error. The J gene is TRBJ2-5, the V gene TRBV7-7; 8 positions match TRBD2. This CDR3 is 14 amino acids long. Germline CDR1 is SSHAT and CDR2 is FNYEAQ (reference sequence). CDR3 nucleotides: TGTGCTAGCAGCACCGGGGGGGGGAAAGAGACCCAGTACTTC. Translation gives CASSTGGGKETQYF.

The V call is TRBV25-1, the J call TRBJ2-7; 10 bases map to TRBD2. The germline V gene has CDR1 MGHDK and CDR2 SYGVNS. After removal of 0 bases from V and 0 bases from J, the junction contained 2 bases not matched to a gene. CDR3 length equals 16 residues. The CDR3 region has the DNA TGTGCCAGCAGTGAATACCCTAGCGGGAGCTCCTACGAGCAGTACTTC. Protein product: CASSEYPSGSSYEQYF.

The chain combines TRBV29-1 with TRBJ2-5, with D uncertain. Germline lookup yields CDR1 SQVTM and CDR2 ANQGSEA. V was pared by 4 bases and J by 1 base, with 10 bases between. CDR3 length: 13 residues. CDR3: CSVVRPPQETQYF. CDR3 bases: TGCAGCGTTGTTCGTCCCCCCCAAGAGACCCAGTACTTC.

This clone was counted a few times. CDR3 nucleotide sequence: TGTGCCAGCAGTACGGACTCGAGCTCCTCCTACGAGCAGTACTTC. Translation gives CASSTDSSSSYEQYF. This chain connects TRBV28 to TRBJ2-7; tentatively, D is TRBD2 (5 bases). Germline V gene lookup returns CDR1 MDHEN and CDR2 SYDVKM. V gave up 5 bases and J gave up 0 bases, with 14 bases separating them. The CDR3 runs to 15 residues.

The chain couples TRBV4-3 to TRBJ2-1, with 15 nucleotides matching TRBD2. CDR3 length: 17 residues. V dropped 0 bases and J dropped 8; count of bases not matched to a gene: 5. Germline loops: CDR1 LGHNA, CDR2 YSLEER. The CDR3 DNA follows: TGCGCCAGCAGCCAAGATGGGACTAGCGGGAGGTTCGATGAGCAGTTCTTC. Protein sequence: CASSQDGTSGRFDEQFF.

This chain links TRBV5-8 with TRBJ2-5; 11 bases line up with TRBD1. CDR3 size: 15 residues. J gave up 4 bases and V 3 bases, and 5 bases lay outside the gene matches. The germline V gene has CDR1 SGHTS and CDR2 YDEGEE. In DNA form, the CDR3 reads TGTGCCAGCAGCTCGAGGACAGGGGGCTTAGAGACCCAGTACTTC. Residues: CASSSRTGGLETQYF.

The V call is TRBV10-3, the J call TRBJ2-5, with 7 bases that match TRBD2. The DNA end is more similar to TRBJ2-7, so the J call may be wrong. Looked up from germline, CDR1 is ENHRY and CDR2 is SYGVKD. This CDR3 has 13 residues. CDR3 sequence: CAISGGGSNEQYF. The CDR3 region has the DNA TGTGCCATCAGTGGGGGAGGGAGCAACGAGCAGTACTTC.

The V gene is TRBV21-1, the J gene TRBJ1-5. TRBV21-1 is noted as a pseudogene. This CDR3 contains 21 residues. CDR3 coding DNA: TGTGCCAGCAGCAAAGCGATAGGAGGGCAGGACCGCCATCGGGAGGTTCAGCCCCAGCATTTT. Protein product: CASSKAIGGQDRHREVQPQHF.

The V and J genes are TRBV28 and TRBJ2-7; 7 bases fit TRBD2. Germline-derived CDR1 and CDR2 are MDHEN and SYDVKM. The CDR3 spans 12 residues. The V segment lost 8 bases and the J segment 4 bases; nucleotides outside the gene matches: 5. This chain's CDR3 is CASRSGGYEQYF. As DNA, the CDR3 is TGTGCCAGCCGATCGGGGGGTTACGAGCAGTACTTC.

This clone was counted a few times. CDR3 DNA: TGTGCCTTAGCTTTAGCTGCCAATGAGCAGTTCTTC. Its translation is CALALAANEQFF. The chain combines TRBV30 with TRBJ2-1; D remains ambiguous. V dropped 7 bases and J dropped 6 bases, with 13 bases sitting between them. The CDR3 sequence is 12 residues long. Germline CDR1 and CDR2: GTSNPN and SVGIG (reference sequence).

CDR3 region: CASSMTFSGSDTGELFF. The CDR3 DNA is TGCGCCAGCAGCATGACATTTTCGGGAAGCGACACCGGGGAGCTGTTTTTT. The chain joins TRBV5-1 to TRBJ2-2, with a possible D match to TRBD2 (5 bases). Trimming stripped 4 bases from V and 3 bases from J, with 19 bases between. CDR3 length: 17 residues. Germline values: CDR1 SGHRS, CDR2 YFSETQ. The full variable domain, rest sourced from reference TRBV5-1 and TRBJ2-2, is KAGVTQTPRYLIKTRGQQVTLSCSPISGHRSVSWYQQTPGQGLQFLFEYFSETQRNKGNFPGRFSGRQFSNSRSEMNVSTLELGDSALYLCASSMTFSGSDTGELFFGEGSRLTVL.

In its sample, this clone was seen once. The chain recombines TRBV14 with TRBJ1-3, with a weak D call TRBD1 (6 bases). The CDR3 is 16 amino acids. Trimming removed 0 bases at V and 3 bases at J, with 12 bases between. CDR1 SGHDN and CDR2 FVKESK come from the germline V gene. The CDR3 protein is CASSQDATGFGNTIYF. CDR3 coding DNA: TGTGCCAGCAGCCAAGACGCCACAGGGTTTGGAAACACCATATATTTT.

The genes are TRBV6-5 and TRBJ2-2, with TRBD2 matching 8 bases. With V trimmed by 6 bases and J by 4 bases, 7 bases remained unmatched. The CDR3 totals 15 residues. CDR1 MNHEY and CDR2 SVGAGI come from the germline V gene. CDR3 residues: CASSPAGASTGELFF. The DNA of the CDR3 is TGTGCCAGCAGCCCAGCGGGAGCGAGCACCGGGGAGCTGTTTTTT.

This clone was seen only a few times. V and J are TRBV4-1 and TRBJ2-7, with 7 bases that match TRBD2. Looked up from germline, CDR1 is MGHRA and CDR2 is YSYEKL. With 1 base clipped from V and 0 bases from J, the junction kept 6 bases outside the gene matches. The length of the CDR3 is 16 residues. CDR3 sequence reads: CASSQVLASSSYEQYF. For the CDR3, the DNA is TGCGCCAGCAGCCAAGTACTAGCGTCTTCCTCCTACGAGCAGTACTTC.

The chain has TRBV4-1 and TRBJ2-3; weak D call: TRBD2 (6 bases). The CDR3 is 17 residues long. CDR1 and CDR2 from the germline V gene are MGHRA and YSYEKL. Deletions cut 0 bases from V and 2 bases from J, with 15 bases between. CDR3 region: CASSQDSNGGITDTQYF. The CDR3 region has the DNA TGCGCCAGCAGCCAAGACTCTAACGGCGGGATCACAGATACGCAGTATTTT.

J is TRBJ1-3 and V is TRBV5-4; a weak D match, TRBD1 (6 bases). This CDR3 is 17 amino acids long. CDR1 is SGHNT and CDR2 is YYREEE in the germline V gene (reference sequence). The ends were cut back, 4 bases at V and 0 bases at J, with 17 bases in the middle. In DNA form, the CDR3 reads TGTGCCAGCAGCCCCCGGGCAGGGGACGCCTCTGGAAACACCATATATTTT. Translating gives CASSPRAGDASGNTIYF. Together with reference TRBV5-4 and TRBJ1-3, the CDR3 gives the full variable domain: ETGVTQSPTHLIKTRGQQVTLRCSSQSGHNTVSWYQQALGQGPQFIFQYYREEENGRGNFPPRFSGLQFPNYSSELNVNALELDDSALYLCASSPRAGDASGNTIYFGEGSWLTVV.

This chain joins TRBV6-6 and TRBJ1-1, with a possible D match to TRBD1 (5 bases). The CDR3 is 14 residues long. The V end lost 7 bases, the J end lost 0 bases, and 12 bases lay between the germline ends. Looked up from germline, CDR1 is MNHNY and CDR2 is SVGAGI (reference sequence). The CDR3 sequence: CASKGVGMNTEAFF. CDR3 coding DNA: TGTGCCAGCAAAGGGGTGGGTATGAACACTGAAGCTTTCTTT.

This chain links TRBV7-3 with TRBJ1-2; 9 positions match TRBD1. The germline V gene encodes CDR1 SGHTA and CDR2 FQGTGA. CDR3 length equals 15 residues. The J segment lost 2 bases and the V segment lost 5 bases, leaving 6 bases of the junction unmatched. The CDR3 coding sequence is TGTGCCAGCAGCCTACGGGACAGGGTCAACTATGGCTACACCTTC. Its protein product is CASSLRDRVNYGYTF. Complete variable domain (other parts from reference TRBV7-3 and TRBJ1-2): GAGVSQTPSNKVTEKGKYVELRCDPISGHTALYWYRQSLGQGPEFLIYFQGTGAADDSGLPNDRFFAVRPEGSVSTLKIQRTERGDSAVYLCASSLRDRVNYGYTFGSGTRLTVV.

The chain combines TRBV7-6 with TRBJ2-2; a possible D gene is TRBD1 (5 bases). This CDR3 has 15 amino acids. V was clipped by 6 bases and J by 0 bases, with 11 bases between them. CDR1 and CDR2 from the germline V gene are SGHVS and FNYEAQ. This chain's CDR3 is CASRTVTANTGELFF. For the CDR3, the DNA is TGTGCCAGCAGAACTGTGACAGCGAACACCGGGGAGCTGTTTTTT.

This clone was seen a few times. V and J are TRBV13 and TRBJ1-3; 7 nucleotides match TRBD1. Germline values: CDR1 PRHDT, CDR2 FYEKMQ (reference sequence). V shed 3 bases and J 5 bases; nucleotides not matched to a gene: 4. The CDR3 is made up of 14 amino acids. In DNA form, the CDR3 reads TGTGCCAGCAGCTTGGGGACAGCACGAAACACCATATATTTT. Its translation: CASSLGTARNTIYF.

The DNA of the CDR3 is TGTGCCAGCAGTTACTCGATAACCACCACCACAGATACGCAGTATTTT. Protein product: CASSYSITTTTDTQYF. V is TRBV6-5 and J is TRBJ2-3, with D unclear. CDR3 length: 16 amino acids. Germline CDR1 reads MNHEY; CDR2 reads SVGAGI. V was cut by 0 bases and J by 2 bases, with 12 bases left in between.